The T cell receptor beta chain under discussion was sequenced for a study of blood T cell repertoires in COVID-19 (TCRdb year 2020). In the study overall: Samples covering the acute and convalescent phases of COVID-19 were provided by collaborators in the United States, Italy and Spain. The sample metadata nearly always contained a de-identified subject ID, COVID-19 status, age in years and sex. The repertoires were released in a freely available public database intended as a resource for research on the immune response to SARS-CoV-2. Where HLA class I and class II types were available, the types were taken from metadata supplied by the sample provider, not from assay-based typing. Deeply sampled blood TCRbeta repertoires from subjects exposed to, actively infected with, or recovered from COVID-19 were included in the dataset. The samples were drawn from the first 160 participants of the ongoing ImmuneRACE study and from some 1,300 subjects provided by 6 global collaborators. The material from the prospective study consisted of cDNA or gDNA derived from T cells, B-cell-depleted T cells, or PBMCs. General findings and caveats noted by the study authors: How much clinical and demographic metadata was included differed by source and by participant, and the metadata was provided uncurated.

As concerns this clone: The antigen this receptor binds is unknown. No base quality values were provided; no much bigger clone lies one nucleotide off.

Each collaborating institution followed its own protocols to collect whole blood in K2EDTA tubes. Collaborator samples were shipped for TCRbeta analysis as frozen whole blood, isolated PBMCs, or DNA extracted from either sample type. The immunoSEQ Assay, a bias-controlled multiplex PCR, was used to amplify TCRbeta CDR3 regions from genomic DNA. Turning to the authors' computational methods: Within the assay, amplification of reference gene primers was used to estimate how many nucleated cells each sample contained. To quantify the absolute abundance of each unique TCRbeta CDR3 rearrangement, sequence reads were collapsed and filtered. For each sample, productive Simpson clonality was calculated as the square root of Simpson's diversity index over productive rearrangements. Held by TCRdb, this immuneACCESS table contains in-frame sequences only and omits some clones. Under half of the omission traces to an unresolved V gene where checked; the cause of the rest is unknown. The DNA gave D and trimming, while V, J and clone size come from that table. Present in this sample are roughly 250,000 clones, 81% of which were seen just once. Of the sample, about 2.9% falls within the top ten clones.

CDR1 is given as LGHDT and CDR2 as YNNKEL, both from the germline V gene (reference sequence). The CDR3 numbers 15 residues from cysteine through phenylalanine. Kept here is only the CDR3 DNA, which spans 45 bases and is read in frame from base 1. V is cut by 6 bases and J by 1 base, and the space between the germline ends is 13 bases. The sequenced material came from peripheral blood. The chain is made from TRBV3-1 (or the pseudogene TRBV3-2) and TRBJ1-5; the D gene remains uncertain. The TCR originated in a woman aged 60-75 years with active or convalescent COVID-19. The CDR3 in this case is CASSDGSESNQPQHF. Here is the DNA: TGTGCCAGCAGTGATGGGAGTGAGAGCAATCAGCCCCAGCATTTT.